This is a list of T cell receptor beta chains from one sample in a study of cytomegalovirus exposure and HLA in healthy donors. TCRdb's table, derived via immunoSEQ multiplex PCR, lists solely in-frame clones and lacks some. The sample records about 170,000 clones, about nine tenths being singletons. Source material: PBMCs. The origin of the receptors is a man between 18 and 29 years old in good health and CMV-seropositive. The CDR3 runs from the conserved cysteine through the conserved F or W. Fields, in order: J gene, V gene, D gene, clone size, CDR3 protein, CDR3 DNA. A D gene is named only where the DNA matches it firmly. Clone size is given for some rows only: seen once, a few or many times, or a class if the clone is expanded.

TRBJ2-1,TRBV5-6,TRBD2,.,CASSLVGSGYNEQFF,TGTGCCAGCAGCTTGGTAGGTAGCGGGTACAATGAGCAGTTCTTC
TRBJ2-7,TRBV27,.,.,CASSSRLGTIYEQYF,TGTGCCAGCAGTTCCCGGCTTGGGACAATCTACGAGCAGTACTTC
TRBJ2-1,TRBV30,.,once,CAREIGVHEQFF,TGTGCCCGGGAGATAGGCGTTCATGAGCAGTTCTTC
TRBJ2-7,TRBV5-1,.,.,CASSFSGVSYEQYF,TGCGCCAGCAGCTTCTCCGGGGTTTCCTACGAGCAGTACTTC
TRBJ2-5,TRBV7-9,TRBD1,.,CASSLDTGQDQETQYF,TGTGCCAGCAGCTTGGACACGGGACAGGACCAAGAGACCCAGTACTTC
TRBJ1-3,TRBV14,TRBD1,.,CASGRTGLLSGNTIYF,TGTGCCAGCGGACGGACAGGGCTCCTCTCTGGAAACACCATATATTTT
TRBJ2-6,TRBV11-3,.,once,CASSSIWVEGSGANVLTF,TGTGCCAGCAGCTCCATATGGGTCGAGGGCTCTGGGGCCAACGTCCTGACTTTC
TRBJ2-4,TRBV9,.,.,CASSDPRDSRENIQYF,TGTGCCAGCAGCGACCCTCGGGACTCCAGGGAAAACATTCAGTACTTC
TRBJ2-1,TRBV19,TRBD2,few,CASNGGRAEEQFF,TGTGCCAGTAACGGCGGGAGGGCCGAGGAGCAGTTCTTC
TRBJ1-5,TRBV18,.,few,CASSPPSGPQHF,TGTGCCAGCTCACCACCGAGTGGGCCCCAGCATTTT
TRBJ2-7,TRBV5-4,.,.,CASSWEGVSYEQYF,TGTGCCAGCAGCTGGGAGGGGGTCTCCTACGAGCAGTACTTC
TRBJ2-5,TRBV5-4,.,few,CASSLRGQETQYF,TGTGCCAGCAGCTTGAGGGGGCAAGAGACCCAGTACTTC
TRBJ2-2,TRBV19,TRBD2,.,CASSIFGGGTGELFF,TGTGCCAGTAGCATATTCGGGGGGGGCACCGGGGAGCTGTTTTTT
TRBJ2-7,TRBV13,.,.,CASSLEVQGSYEQYF,TGTGCCAGCAGCTTAGAGGTCCAGGGGTCCTACGAGCAGTACTTC
TRBJ2-7,TRBV30,TRBD2,.,CAWSVLSGRGGQYF,TGTGCCTGGAGTGTACTTAGCGGGAGAGGCGGGCAGTACTTC
TRBJ1-1,TRBV5-1,TRBD1,.,CASSSNPTGVTEAFF,TGCGCCAGCAGCTCTAATCCGACAGGGGTAACTGAAGCTTTCTTT
TRBJ2-7,TRBV5-4,TRBD2,.,CASSRVGTSGYEQYF,TGTGCCAGCAGCAGAGTAGGGACTAGCGGCTACGAGCAGTACTTC
TRBJ1-4,TRBV25-1,TRBD1,.,CASSKGQGIREKLFF,TGTGCCAGCAGTAAGGGACAGGGGATTCGAGAAAAACTGTTTTTT